This T cell receptor beta chain was recovered during a study of blood T cells in healthy people across ages. For the second PCR, which ran for roughly 6 to 12 cycles, a sample-barcoded 5' primer and a J-beta primer mix were used. TCRdb analysed the 5' RACE reads with MiXCR anew, one entry per CDR3 protein. The table lists hundreds of thousands of distinct CDR3 sequences, roughly half of them singletons. This clonotype was found many times. Its matching antigen is unknown. The CDR3 totals 11 residues. The V and J ends lost 1 base and 8 bases respectively, with 2 bases between them. Each donor was a healthy Caucasian individual from Russia, aged roughly 6 to 90. Study conclusions and caveats: Unsorted PBMCs ruled out conclusive naive versus antigen-experienced comparison. Among long-lived donors, naive CD4+ cells were more numerous and diversity higher than in aged donors.

The sequenced material came from blood. The receptor's source is a woman of 80 years or more in good health. This chain connects TRBV12-3 or TRBV12-4 to TRBJ1-4; D uncertain. As DNA, the CDR3 is TGTGCCAGCAGTTTAGAAGAAAAACTGTTTTTT. Protein sequence: CASSLEEKLFF.